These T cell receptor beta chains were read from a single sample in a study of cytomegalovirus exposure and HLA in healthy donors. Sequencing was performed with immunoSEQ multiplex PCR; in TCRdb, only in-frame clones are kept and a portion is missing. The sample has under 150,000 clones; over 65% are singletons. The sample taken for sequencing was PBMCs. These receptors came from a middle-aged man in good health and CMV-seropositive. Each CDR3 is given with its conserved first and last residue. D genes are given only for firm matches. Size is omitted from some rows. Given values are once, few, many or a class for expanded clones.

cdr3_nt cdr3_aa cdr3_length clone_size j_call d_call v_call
TGTGCCAGTACCTCTCTCGGGACCTACAATGAGCAGTTCTTC CASTSLGTYNEQFF 14 - TRBJ2-1 - TRBV19
TGTGCCTGGACCAGAGTGGGCTACGAGCAGTACTTC CAWTRVGYEQYF 12 - TRBJ2-7 - TRBV30
TGTGCCAGCAGCTTAGATCGAGAGACCCAGTACTTC CASSLDRETQYF 12 - TRBJ2-5 - TRBV11-2
TGCGCCAGCAGCACCTCAGCTCGGACAGGGGGCGAGAACGAGCAGTACTTC CASSTSARTGGENEQYF 17 - TRBJ2-7 TRBD1 TRBV4-1
TGTGCCAGCAGTTACTCTCTTACCGGGACAGTCTATGGCTACACCTTC CASSYSLTGTVYGYTF 16 - TRBJ1-2 TRBD1 TRBV6-6
TGTGCCATCAGTGAGTGGCAGGTTAAACAAGAGACCCAGTACTTC CAISEWQVKQETQYF 15 - TRBJ2-5 - TRBV10-3
TGTGCCAGCAGCGCGGGACAGGGTATCCTCGGGGTGTATGGCTACACCTTC CASSAGQGILGVYGYTF 17 - TRBJ1-2 TRBD1 TRBV7-2
TGTTCCAGCAGCTTAGCGCTGGGACAACATAACACTGAAGCTTTCTTT CSSSLALGQHNTEAFF 16 - TRBJ1-1 - TRBV7-9
TGTGCCAGCAGTTTAGGGCGGGAGAATTGGGAGACCCAGTACTTC CASSLGRENWETQYF 15 - TRBJ2-5 TRBD2 TRBV28
TGCAGCGTTCAAGGACAGGGGGCAAGTTACGAGCAGTACTTC CSVQGQGASYEQYF 14 - TRBJ2-7 TRBD1 TRBV29-1
TGTGCCAGCAGTGAAAGGGGGGCTAGCGGGAGGGCCCTGAAGACCCAGTACTTC CASSERGASGRALKTQYF 18 - TRBJ2-5 TRBD2 TRBV2
TGCAGTTTGGGACAGGTCTATGGCTACACCTTC CSLGQVYGYTF 11 - TRBJ1-2 TRBD1 TRBV20-1
TGTGCCTCCACGCCGGGTGGCCATGAGCAGTTCTTC CASTPGGHEQFF 12 once TRBJ2-1 - TRBV6-5
TGTGCCAGCAGTTACTCCTCCCCACCAGCTAACTATGGCTACACCTTC CASSYSSPPANYGYTF 16 - TRBJ1-2 - TRBV6-5
TGCGCCAGACACCCGGACGGGGTCGAAACCTACAATGAGCAGTTCTTC CARHPDGVETYNEQFF 16 - TRBJ2-1 - TRBV23-1
TGTGCCAGCAGTTACTTTTCAGGGAACACTGAAGCTTTCTTT CASSYFSGNTEAFF 14 - TRBJ1-1 - TRBV6-5
TGCGCCAGCAGCCAGGTGTTCGGGACAAGTACGAGGGAGCAGTACTTC CASSQVFGTSTREQYF 16 - TRBJ2-7 - TRBV4-3
TGTGCCAGTAGTCCCCGGTCAGGGGGGAACACTGAAGCTTTCTTT CASSPRSGGNTEAFF 15 - TRBJ1-1 TRBD1 TRBV19
TGCGCCAGCAGCCAACTCAGCACAGATACGCAGTATTTT CASSQLSTDTQYF 13 - TRBJ2-3 - TRBV4-1
TGTGCCAGCAGCTTAGGAGGCGGGAGGGTGAATGAGCAGTTCTTC CASSLGGGRVNEQFF 15 - TRBJ2-1 TRBD2 TRBV11-2
TGTGCCAGTAGTATTCAGATCCAAGAGACCCAGTACTTC CASSIQIQETQYF 13 few TRBJ2-5 - TRBV19
TGTGCCAGCAGCTTAGGGACAGAAGAAGGGGTCTTC CASSLGTEEGVF 12 few TRBJ2-7 - TRBV7-9
TGTGCCAGCAGTGATGGGGGGACAGGTGGTAATGAGCAGTTCTTC CASSDGGTGGNEQFF 15 - TRBJ2-1 TRBD1 TRBV25-1
TGCGCCAGCAGCTTGGCACTAGCGGGGTCTTCCACAGATACGCAGTATTTT CASSLALAGSSTDTQYF 17 - TRBJ2-3 TRBD2 TRBV5-1
TGTGCCAGCAGTGGGGACTTGGCCTACGAGCAGTACTTC CASSGDLAYEQYF 13 - TRBJ2-7 - TRBV2
TGTGCCAGCAGTTTATCGATTCTGGGACTAGCGGGAGTAAACACCGGGGAGCTGTTTTTT CASSLSILGLAGVNTGELFF 20 - TRBJ2-2 TRBD2 TRBV27
TGTGCCAGCAGGGAAAGGAGCTATGGCTACACCTTC CASRERSYGYTF 12 - TRBJ1-2 - TRBV2
TGTGCCAGCAGCCCGACAGGGCCCCTTCGCTCTGGGGCCAACGTCCTGACTTTC CASSPTGPLRSGANVLTF 18 - TRBJ2-6 TRBD1 TRBV13
TGTGCCAGCAGGGAAGGGACAGGCCCTCCAGGCTACACCTTC CASREGTGPPGYTF 14 - TRBJ1-2 TRBD1 TRBV28
TGCGCCAGCAGTGAGTTGACTAGCGGGAAAAAGACCCAGTACTTC CASSELTSGKKTQYF 15 - TRBJ2-5 TRBD2 TRBV10-2
TGCGCCAGCAGCTTGGACCCTACCCATAATTCACCCCTCCACTTT CASSLDPTHNSPLHF 15 - TRBJ1-6 - TRBV5-1
TGTGCCAGCAGCCAAGGGGATTGGTGGGACAGAGACGATACGAGCTCCTACGAGCAGTACTTC CASSQGDWWDRDDTSSYEQYF 21 few TRBJ2-7 TRBD1 TRBV14
TGTGCCAGTAGCCGAGACATTACAGAATTGAACACTGAAGCTTTCTTT CASSRDITELNTEAFF 16 - TRBJ1-1 - TRBV19
TGTGCCAGCAGCTTAGTTTCCGGACAGGACTATGGCTACACCTTC CASSLVSGQDYGYTF 15 - TRBJ1-2 TRBD1 TRBV7-2
TGTGCCAGCAGTAGAACAGGGGGCGGCACTGAAGCTTTCTTT CASSRTGGGTEAFF 14 - TRBJ1-1 TRBD1 TRBV27
TGTGCCAGCAGCTTGATGAGCGGGAGCTCAAATGAGCAGTTCTTC CASSLMSGSSNEQFF 15 once TRBJ2-1 TRBD2 TRBV5-6
TGTGCCAGCAGTCGGACAGTCAATCAGCCCCAGCATTTT CASSRTVNQPQHF 13 few TRBJ1-5 - TRBV6-5
TGTGCCAGCAGTGAAAGAGGTTCCGGGATCAAGAACACCGGGGAGCTGTTTTTT CASSERGSGIKNTGELFF 18 - TRBJ2-2 - TRBV2
TGTGCCAGCAGGGAGCCGGGACAGGGGGCTCGGCAGTACTTC CASREPGQGARQYF 14 - TRBJ2-7 TRBD1 TRBV27
TGTGCCAGTAGTATGGCGGGGGGGCAAGAGACCCAGTACTTC CASSMAGGQETQYF 14 - TRBJ2-5 TRBD2 TRBV19
TGCGCCAGCAGCTTGGAGGCGGGAGGAGTCGAGCAGTACTTC CASSLEAGGVEQYF 14 - TRBJ2-7 TRBD2 TRBV5-1
TGTGCCACCGAGGACCGGGAGGGCTACACCTTC CATEDREGYTF 11 few TRBJ1-2 - TRBV6-4
TGCGCCAGCAGGACTAGCGGGAGCGTAGATGAGCAGTTCTTC CASRTSGSVDEQFF 14 - TRBJ2-1 TRBD2 TRBV10-2
TGTGCCAGCAGCTTAGGCGGCCGACAGGGCCCCTACGAGCAGTACTTC CASSLGGRQGPYEQYF 16 - TRBJ2-7 TRBD1 TRBV5-6
TGTGCCAGCAGTAACCAGGACAGTAACTACAATGAGCAGTTCTTC CASSNQDSNYNEQFF 15 - TRBJ2-1 - TRBV27
TGCGCCAGCAGCTTGGGGACAGGGGATGAAGCTTTCTTT CASSLGTGDEAFF 13 - TRBJ1-1 TRBD1 TRBV5-1
TGTGCCAGCTCACCACCAGGTATTCGCCGGGGAACTGAAGCTTTCTTT CASSPPGIRRGTEAFF 16 - TRBJ1-1 - TRBV18
TGTGCCTCACAACAGGGCCGGCGGGAAAAACTGTTTTTT CASQQGRREKLFF 13 - TRBJ1-4 - TRBV30
TGTGCCAGCAGGCCCGACAGCGCCAATTCACCCCTCCACTTT CASRPDSANSPLHF 14 - TRBJ1-6 - TRBV2
TGTGCCAGCAGCATAACAGGGGGCTCCTATGGCTACACCTTC CASSITGGSYGYTF 14 few TRBJ1-2 TRBD1 TRBV27
TGTGCCAGTAGTATGGGACAGCGTAACACTGAAGCTTTCTTT CASSMGQRNTEAFF 14 - TRBJ1-1 TRBD1 TRBV19
TGTGCCAGCAGCCAAGATATGGGACTAGCGGTCACCGGGGAGCTGTTTTTT CASSQDMGLAVTGELFF 17 - TRBJ2-2 TRBD2 TRBV4-2
TGTGCCAGCAGCTTAGGGCACCAGGGAGGTTTTACTGAAGCTTTCTTT CASSLGHQGGFTEAFF 16 - TRBJ1-1 - TRBV11-2